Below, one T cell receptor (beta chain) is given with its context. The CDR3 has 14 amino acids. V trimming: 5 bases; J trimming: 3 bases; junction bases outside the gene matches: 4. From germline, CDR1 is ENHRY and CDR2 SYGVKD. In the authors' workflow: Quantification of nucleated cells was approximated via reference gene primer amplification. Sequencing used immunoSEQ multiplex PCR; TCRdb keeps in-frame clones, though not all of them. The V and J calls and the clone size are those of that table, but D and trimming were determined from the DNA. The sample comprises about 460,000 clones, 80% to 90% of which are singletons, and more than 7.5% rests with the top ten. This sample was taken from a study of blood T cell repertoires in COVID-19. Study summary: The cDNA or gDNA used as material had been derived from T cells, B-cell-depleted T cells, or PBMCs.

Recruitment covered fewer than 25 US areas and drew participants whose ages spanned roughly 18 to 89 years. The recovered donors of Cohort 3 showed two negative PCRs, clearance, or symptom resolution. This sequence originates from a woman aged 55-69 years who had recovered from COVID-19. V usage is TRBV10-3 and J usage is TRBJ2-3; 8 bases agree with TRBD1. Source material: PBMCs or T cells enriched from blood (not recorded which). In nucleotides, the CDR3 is TGTGCCATCAGTAAGGACAGGGCGACAGATACGCAGTATTTT. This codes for CAISKDRATDTQYF.